The clone carrying this T cell receptor beta chain was detected only a few times. The length of the CDR3 is 13 residues. V was trimmed by 3 bases and J by 10 bases, leaving 13 bases between them. From germline, CDR1 is KGHSH and CDR2 LQKENI. These data come from a study of T cells after yellow fever vaccination. In TCRdb, the 5' RACE reads were re-called with MiXCR into one record per CDR3 protein. The sample contains a few hundred thousand distinct CDR3 sequences, 5.2% of which appear only once. This clonotype was obtained from a man younger than 35 who received the YFV17D yellow fever vaccine. The chain joins TRBV18 to TRBJ2-1; possibly TRBD2 for D (5 bases). The starting material was CD4+ T cells sorted from PBMCs, obtained on the day of the yellow fever booster vaccination. As DNA, the CDR3 is TGTGCCAGCTCACCTCGATCCCCGGGGGAGCAGTTCTTC. As protein: CASSPRSPGEQFF.